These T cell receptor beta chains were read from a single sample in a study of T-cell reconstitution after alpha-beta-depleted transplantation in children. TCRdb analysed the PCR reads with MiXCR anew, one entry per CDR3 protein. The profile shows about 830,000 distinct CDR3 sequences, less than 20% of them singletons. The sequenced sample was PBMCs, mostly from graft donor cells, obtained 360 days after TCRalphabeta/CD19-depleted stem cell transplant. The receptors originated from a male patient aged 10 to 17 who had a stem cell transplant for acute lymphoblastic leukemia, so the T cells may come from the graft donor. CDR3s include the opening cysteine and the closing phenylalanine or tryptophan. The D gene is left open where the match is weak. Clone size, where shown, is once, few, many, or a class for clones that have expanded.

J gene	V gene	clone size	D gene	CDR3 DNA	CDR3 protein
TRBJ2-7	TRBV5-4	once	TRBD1	TGTGCCAGCAGCTTGGGACAGGGGATCCCCTACGAGCAGTACTTC	CASSLGQGIPYEQYF
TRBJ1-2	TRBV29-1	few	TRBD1	TGCAGCGTCGGGGACAGGGTATTTGGTGGCTACACCTTC	CSVGDRVFGGYTF
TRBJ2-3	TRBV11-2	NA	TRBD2	TGTGCCAGCAGCCGACTAGCGGGAGGGCGAGATACGCAGTATTTT	CASSRLAGGRDTQYF
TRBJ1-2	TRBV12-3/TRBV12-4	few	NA	TGTGCCAGCAGTTTCGCGGGTTTTGGCGGCTACACCTTC	CASSFAGFGGYTF
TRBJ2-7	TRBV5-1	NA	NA	TGCGCCAGCAGCTTATCGCTGTGGGGCGCGGTCCCCTACGAGCAGTACTTC	CASSLSLWGAVPYEQYF
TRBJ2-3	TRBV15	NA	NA	TGTGCCACCAGCAGAGAGGTGGGAGATACGCAGTATTTT	CATSREVGDTQYF
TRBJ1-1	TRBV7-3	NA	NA	TGTGCCAGCAGCTTAATGTTAGGGACACCCCCAGGGACTGAAGCTTTCTTT	CASSLMLGTPPGTEAFF
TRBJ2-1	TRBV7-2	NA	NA	TGTGCCAGCAGTTACCGCGCCAGGAACAATGAGCAGTTCTTC	CASSYRARNNEQFF
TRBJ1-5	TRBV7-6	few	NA	TGTGCCAGCAGCTTATCGCAGGCCCTCAATCAGCCCCAGCATTTT	CASSLSQALNQPQHF
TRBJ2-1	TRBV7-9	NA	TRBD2	TGTGCCAGCAGCCCACGAATTGGGACTAGGGATGAGCAGTTCTTC	CASSPRIGTRDEQFF
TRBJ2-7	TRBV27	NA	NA	TGTGCCAGCAGTTATACAGCCACCTACGAGCAGTACTTC	CASSYTATYEQYF
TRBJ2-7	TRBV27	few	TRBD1	TGTGCCAGCAACGAACAGGGGGCAGGCGACGAGCAGTACTTC	CASNEQGAGDEQYF
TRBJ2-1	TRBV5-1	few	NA	TGCGCCAGCAGCTTGGTCTTAGCGCTCTCCCGCGAGCAGTTCTTC	CASSLVLALSREQFF